These T cell receptor beta chains were read from a single sample in a study of T cells in Graves' hyperthyroidism and ophthalmopathy. Each CDR3 protein gets one entry after TCRdb re-called the multiplex PCR reads with MiXCR. Of about 560,000 distinct CDR3 sequences in the sample, 16% are singletons; the top ten hold approximately 20%. The source material was blood. Every receptor here comes from a woman aged 18-30 years with Graves' hyperthyroidism. CDR3s include the opening cysteine and the closing phenylalanine or tryptophan. The order of the fields is clone size, D gene, J gene, V gene, CDR3 protein, CDR3 DNA. D genes are given only for firm matches. Only some rows state a clone size, as once, few, many or a class for expanded clones.

few	NA	TRBJ2-2	TRBV19	CASRPYPGRDTGELFF	TGTGCCAGTAGACCCTATCCGGGACGAGACACCGGGGAGCTGTTTTTT
few	TRBD2	TRBJ2-7	TRBV29-1	CSVDVLTSGKAGYEQYF	TGCAGCGTTGATGTTTTGACTAGCGGGAAGGCAGGCTACGAGCAGTACTTC
NA	TRBD2	TRBJ2-1	TRBV20-1	CSARVPRTSGFYNEQFF	TGCAGTGCTAGAGTACCTAGGACTAGCGGCTTCTACAATGAGCAGTTCTTC
many	NA	TRBJ2-7	TRBV3-1	CASSQVHEQYF	TGTGCCAGCAGCCAAGTCCACGAGCAGTACTTC
NA	NA	TRBJ1-2	TRBV25-1	CASSEYRGNYGYTF	TGTGCCAGCAGTGAATATCGGGGGAACTATGGCTACACCTTC
few	TRBD2	TRBJ2-2	TRBV10-2	CASRTSGPNTGELFF	TGCGCCAGCAGGACTAGCGGACCGAACACCGGGGAGCTGTTTTTT
few	TRBD1	TRBJ2-7	TRBV15	CATSRVGTGPVEQYF	TGTGCCACCAGCAGAGTAGGGACAGGGCCCGTGGAGCAGTACTTC
many	NA	TRBJ2-5	TRBV28	CASTKRGQGGETQYF	TGTGCCAGCACCAAACGGGGGCAGGGAGGAGAGACCCAGTACTTC
NA	TRBD1	TRBJ2-7	TRBV29-1	CSVGQGNEQYF	TGCAGCGTTGGACAGGGGAACGAGCAGTACTTC
few	NA	TRBJ1-4	TRBV6-5	CASSYSNRGATNEKLFF	TGTGCCAGCAGTTACTCGAATCGGGGGGCAACTAATGAAAAACTGTTTTTT
NA	NA	TRBJ1-2	TRBV29-1	CSVRSNRDNYGYTF	TGCAGCGTTCGATCGAACCGGGATAACTATGGCTACACCTTC
few	NA	TRBJ1-1	TRBV10-1	CASSSGGGLGTTEAFF	TGCGCCAGCAGCTCAGGAGGTGGTTTGGGTACCACTGAAGCTTTCTTT
many	TRBD2	TRBJ2-3	TRBV12-3/TRBV12-4	CASTHSGSSDTQYF	TGTGCCAGCACCCATAGCGGGAGTTCAGATACGCAGTATTTT
NA	TRBD1	TRBJ1-5	TRBV6-2/TRBV6-3	CASSYQGADQPQHF	TGTGCCAGCAGCTACCAGGGGGCTGATCAGCCCCAGCATTTT
many	NA	TRBJ2-5	TRBV15	CATSRDLGTETQYF	TGTGCCACCAGCAGAGATTTAGGGACAGAGACCCAGTACTTC
many	NA	TRBJ1-1	TRBV7-6	CASSADGTLNTEAFF	TGTGCCAGCAGCGCGGACGGAACATTGAACACTGAAGCTTTCTTT